The following is a TCR beta chain sequence with its context. Germline CDR1 and CDR2: SNHLY and FYNNEI. The CDR3 has 16 amino acids. V lost 6 bases and J lost 13, with 27 bases in between. TCRdb's table, derived via immunoSEQ multiplex PCR, lists solely in-frame clones and lacks some. The table records under 95,000 clones, 91% of them present only once. This sample was included in a study of T cell changes during pregnancy in multiple sclerosis. This TCR was sampled from a female donor in good health, enrolled as a control in a pregnancy study. The sequenced sample was peripheral blood, obtained after pregnancy. The chain joins TRBV2 to TRBJ1-4; the D gene is possibly TRBD1 (5 bases). The CDR3 reads CASRAQGEGKMKGLFF. The CDR3 DNA reads TGTGCCAGCAGGGCCCAGGGCGAAGGAAAAATGAAAGGACTGTTTTTT.